These 11 T cell receptor beta chains came from one sample sequenced in a study of T cells in women clearing cervical HPV infection. Measured with immunoSEQ multiplex PCR; TCRdb has only the in-frame clones, and not every one. Its table records fewer than 50,000 clones. Input material: blood buffy coat. The receptor set was obtained from a woman aged 18 to 75 with a cervical HPV16 infection that either progressed to CIN3+ or cleared (not recorded which).

About this clone: From the germline J gene comes the end of the CDR3, since the read stops 3 residues before it. This chain uses TRBV5-3 with TRBJ1-1; 7 bases map to TRBD1. TRBV5-3 is designated an ORF whose function remains uncertain. The V segment lost 4 bases and the J segment 5 bases; nucleotides outside the gene matches: 14. The CDR3 contains 16 residues. The CDR3 sequence: CARSPLGPQGNTEAFF. The sequenced CDR3 bases are TGTGCCAGAAGCCCTTTGGGTCCACAGGGGAATACTGAA.

Comment on this clone: The missing CDR3 end, 3 residues past where the read stops, is filled in from the germline J gene. The V call is TRBV19, the J call TRBJ2-3; D might be TRBD1 (6 bases). Germline V lookup: CDR1 LNHDA, CDR2 SQIVND (reference sequence). The CDR3 contains 17 residues. Trimming cost V 3 bases and J 0 bases, with 16 bases left between them. The sequenced part of the CDR3 DNA is TGTGCCAGTAGTATTACCCCGACAGGCGTCAGCACAGATACG. As protein: CASSITPTGVSTDT. The complete CDR3 protein is CASSITPTGVSTDTQYF.

Regarding this clone: Read sequence stops 3 residues before the CDR3 end, and the germline J gene provides the missing end. V gene TRBV11-2 combines with J gene TRBJ2-3, with D uncertain. Germline V CDR1 and CDR2: SGHAT, FQNNGV. Trimming left V 5 bases short and J 3 bases short, with 3 bases between. The CDR3 is 11 residues long. CDR3 protein: CASSPTDTQYF. The part of the CDR3 DNA that was read is TGTGCCAGCAGCCCGACAGATACG. Using reference TRBV11-2 and TRBJ2-3 for the parts outside the CDR3, the full variable domain is EAGVAQSPRYKIIEKRQSVAFWCNPISGHATLYWYQQILGQGPKLLIQFQNNGVVDDSQLPKDRFSAERLKGVDSTLKIQPAKLEDSAVYLCASSPTDTQYFGPGTRLTVL.

CDR3 region: CASSLAGPGYEQYF. CDR3 DNA, as far as it was read: TGTGCCAGCAGCTTAGCGGGTCCAGGATACGAG. V gene TRBV5-6 combines with J gene TRBJ2-7; D is possibly TRBD2 (6 bases). The sequence runs out 3 residues before the end of the CDR3; the remainder is reconstructed from the germline J gene. V was shortened by 2 bases and J by 4 bases, with 13 bases between the two germline ends. Germline V gene data show CDR1 as SGHDT and CDR2 as YYEEEE. The CDR3 has 14 residues. The complete variable domain, with remaining parts taken from reference TRBV5-6 and TRBJ2-7, reads DAGVTQSPTHLIKTRGQQVTLRCSPKSGHDTVSWYQQALGQGPQFIFQYYEEEERQRGNFPDRFSGHQFPNYSSELNVNALLLGDSALYLCASSLAGPGYEQYFGPGTRLTVT.

Remarks on this clone: The read is 3 residues too short to cover the CDR3 end, so that end is filled in from the germline J gene. This rearrangement joins TRBV2 to TRBJ1-5; D may be TRBD1 (6 bases). The germline V gene encodes CDR1 SNHLY and CDR2 FYNNEI. The CDR3 runs 16 residues. V was trimmed by 4 bases and J by 7 bases, leaving 20 bases between them. The CDR3 bases that were read are TGTGCCAGCAGTGGCTTCAGGGGTCGCTCCAAGCAGCCC. Its protein product is CASSGFRGRSKQP. From start to end, the CDR3 is CASSGFRGRSKQPQHF.

With respect to this clone: The missing CDR3 end, 3 residues past where the read stops, is filled in from the germline J gene. The chain couples TRBV19 to TRBJ2-4; possible D gene TRBD1, 5 bases. The CDR3 covers 13 residues. Germline assignment: CDR1 LNHDA and CDR2 SQIVND (reference sequence). Partial CDR3 DNA: TGTGCCAGTAGTATCCCAGGGCTAAAAGGT. It encodes CASSIPGLKG. The full-length CDR3 reads as CASSIPGLKGQYF.

On this clone: The CDR3 goes on 3 residues after the read ends, and that part is filled in from the germline J gene. The J gene is TRBJ2-7, the V gene TRBV5-4; D ambiguous. The CDR3 length is 13 residues. The germline gives CDR1 SGHNT, CDR2 YYREEE (reference sequence). The V end lost 5 bases, the J end lost 2 bases, and 11 bases lay between the germline ends. The sequenced part of the CDR3 DNA is TGTGCCAGCAGTCCATCATCCACCTACGAG. This encodes CASSPSSTYE. The full CDR3 sequence reads CASSPSSTYEQYF.

Turning to this clone: The sequenced fragment ends 3 residues before the CDR3 boundary, so the rest is inferred from the germline J gene. The chain links TRBV29-1 to TRBJ1-1; D is undetermined. The CDR3 has 13 residues. Germline values: CDR1 SQVTM, CDR2 ANQGSEA. V lost 1 base and J 1 base, leaving 7 bases between the germline ends. CDR3 loop: CSVEGLTNTEAFF. CDR3 DNA (partial): TGCAGCGTTGAAGGACTGACGAACACTGAA.

With regard to this clone: The CDR3 goes on 3 residues after the read ends, and that part is filled in from the germline J gene. The chain recombines TRBV5-1 with TRBJ1-2; D is perhaps TRBD1 (6 bases). The CDR3 consists of 13 residues. V was clipped by 2 bases and J by 5 bases, with 10 bases between them. Germline CDR1 and CDR2: SGHRS and YFSETQ. CDR3 residues: CASSFGQSYGYTF. Incomplete CDR3 DNA: TGCGCCAGCAGCTTCGGACAGTCTTATGGC.

CDR3 protein: CASSSGQEGFGANVLTF. CDR3 DNA (partial): TGCGCCAGCAGTTCCGGACAGGAAGGTTTTGGGGCCAACGTC. The chain uses TRBV10-2 and TRBJ2-6; 7 bases fit TRBD1. The DNA ends 3 residues before the CDR3 does, and the rest of the CDR3 is filled in from the germline J gene. This CDR3 is 17 amino acids long. The germline V gene encodes CDR1 WSHSY and CDR2 SAAADI. Unmatched junction bases numbered 10, after V lost 5 bases and J lost 3 bases.

Details on this clone: The read falls 3 residues short of the CDR3 end, and the missing part is taken from the germline J gene. V is TRBV19 and J is TRBJ1-5; D may be TRBD1 (5 bases). The CDR3 extends over 16 amino acids. Germline V gene lookup returns CDR1 LNHDA and CDR2 SQIVND (reference sequence). Deletions cut 3 bases from V and 1 base from J, with 13 bases between. CDR3 in amino acids: CASSIQAGGSNQPQHF. The sequenced part of the CDR3 DNA is TGTGCCAGTAGTATTCAGGCGGGGGGGAGCAATCAGCCC.